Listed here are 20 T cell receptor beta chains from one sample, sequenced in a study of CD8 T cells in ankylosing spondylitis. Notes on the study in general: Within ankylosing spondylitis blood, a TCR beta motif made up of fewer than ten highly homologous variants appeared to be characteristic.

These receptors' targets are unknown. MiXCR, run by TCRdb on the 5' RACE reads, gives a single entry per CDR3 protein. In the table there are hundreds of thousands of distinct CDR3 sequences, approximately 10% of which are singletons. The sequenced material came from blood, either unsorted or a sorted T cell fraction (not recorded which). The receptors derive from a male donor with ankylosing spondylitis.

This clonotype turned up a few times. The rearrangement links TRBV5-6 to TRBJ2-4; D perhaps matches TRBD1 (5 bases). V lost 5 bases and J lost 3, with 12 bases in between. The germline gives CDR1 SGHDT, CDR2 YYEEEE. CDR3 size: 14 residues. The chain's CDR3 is CASRRDSNKNIQYF. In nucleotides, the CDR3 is TGTGCCAGCAGAAGAGACAGTAACAAAAACATTCAGTACTTC.

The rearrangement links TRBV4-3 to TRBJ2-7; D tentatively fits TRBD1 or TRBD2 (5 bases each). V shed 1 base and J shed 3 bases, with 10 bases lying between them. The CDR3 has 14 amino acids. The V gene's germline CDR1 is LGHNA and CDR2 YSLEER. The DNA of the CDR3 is TGCGCCAGCAGCCAAGCCCGTGGGGGCTACGAGCAGTACTTC. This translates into CASSQARGGYEQYF.

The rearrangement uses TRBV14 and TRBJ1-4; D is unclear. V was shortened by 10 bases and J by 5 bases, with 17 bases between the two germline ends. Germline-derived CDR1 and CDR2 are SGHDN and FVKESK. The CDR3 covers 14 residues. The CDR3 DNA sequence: TGTGCCACCTCAGTGTCGGGATCAAATGAAAAACTGTTTTTT. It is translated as CATSVSGSNEKLFF.

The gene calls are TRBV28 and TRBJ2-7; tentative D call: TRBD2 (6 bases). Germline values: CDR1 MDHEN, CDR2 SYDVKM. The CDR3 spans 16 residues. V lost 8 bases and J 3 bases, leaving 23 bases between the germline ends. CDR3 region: CASAGGFRPTDYEQYF. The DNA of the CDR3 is TGTGCCAGCGCTGGGGGGTTCCGACCCACAGACTACGAGCAGTACTTC.

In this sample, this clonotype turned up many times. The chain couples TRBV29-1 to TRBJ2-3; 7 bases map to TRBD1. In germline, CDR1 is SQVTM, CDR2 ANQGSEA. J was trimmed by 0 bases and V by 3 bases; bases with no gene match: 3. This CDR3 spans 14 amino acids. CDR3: CSVEGTASTDTQYF. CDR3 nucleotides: TGCAGCGTTGAGGGGACAGCTAGCACAGATACGCAGTATTTT.

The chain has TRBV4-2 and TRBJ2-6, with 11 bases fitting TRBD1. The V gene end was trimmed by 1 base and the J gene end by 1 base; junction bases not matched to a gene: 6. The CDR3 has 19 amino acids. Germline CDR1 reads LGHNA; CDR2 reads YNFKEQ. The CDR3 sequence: CASSQVGGQGASGANVLTF. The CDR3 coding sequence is TGTGCCAGCAGCCAAGTAGGAGGACAGGGGGCATCTGGGGCCAACGTCCTGACTTTC.

The DNA for the CDR3 is TGTGCCAGCAGACCTGGTGGTGAGACTAGCGGGAACAATGAGCAGTTCTTC. This codes for CASRPGGETSGNNEQFF. The chain recombines TRBV21-1 with TRBJ2-1; the table's D call, TRBD2, was not checked against the DNA. TRBV21-1 corresponds to a pseudogene. The CDR3 spans 17 residues.

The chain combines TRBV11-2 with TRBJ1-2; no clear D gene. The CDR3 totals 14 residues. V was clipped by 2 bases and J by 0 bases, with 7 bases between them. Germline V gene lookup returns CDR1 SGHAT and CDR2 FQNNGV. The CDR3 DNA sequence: TGTGCCAGCAGCTTAAGGGCAGCTAACTATGGCTACACCTTC. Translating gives CASSLRAANYGYTF.

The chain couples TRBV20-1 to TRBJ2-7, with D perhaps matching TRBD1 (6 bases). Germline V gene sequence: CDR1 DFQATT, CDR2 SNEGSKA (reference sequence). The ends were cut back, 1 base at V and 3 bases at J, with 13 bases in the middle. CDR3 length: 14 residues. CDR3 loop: CSARGGQENYEQYF. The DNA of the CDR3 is TGCAGTGCTAGAGGGGGGCAGGAAAACTACGAGCAGTACTTC.

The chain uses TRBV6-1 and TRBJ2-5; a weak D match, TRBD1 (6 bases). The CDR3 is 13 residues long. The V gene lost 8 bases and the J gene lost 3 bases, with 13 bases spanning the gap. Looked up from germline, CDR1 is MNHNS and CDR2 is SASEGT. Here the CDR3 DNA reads TGTGCCAGCCGGGACAAGGTTAAAGAGACCCAGTACTTC. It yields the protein CASRDKVKETQYF.

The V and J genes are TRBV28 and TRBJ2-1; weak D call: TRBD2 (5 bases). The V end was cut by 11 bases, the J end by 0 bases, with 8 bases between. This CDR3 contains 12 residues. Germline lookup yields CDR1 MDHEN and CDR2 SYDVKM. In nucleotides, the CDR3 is TGTGCCGGAGGTACCTCCTACAATGAGCAGTTCTTC. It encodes CAGGTSYNEQFF.

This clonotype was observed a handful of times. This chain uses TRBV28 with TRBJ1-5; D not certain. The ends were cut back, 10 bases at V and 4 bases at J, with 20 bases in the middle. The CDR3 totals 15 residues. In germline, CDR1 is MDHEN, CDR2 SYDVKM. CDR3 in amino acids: CATTLPGTVNQPQHF. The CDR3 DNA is TGTGCCACCACTCTTCCGGGAACGGTTAATCAGCCCCAGCATTTT. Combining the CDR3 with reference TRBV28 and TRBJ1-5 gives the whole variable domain DVKVTQSSRYLVKRTGEKVFLECVQDMDHENMFWYRQDPGLGLRLIYFSYDVKMKEKGDIPEGYSVSREKKERFSLILESASTNQTSMYLCATTLPGTVNQPQHFGDGTRLSIL.

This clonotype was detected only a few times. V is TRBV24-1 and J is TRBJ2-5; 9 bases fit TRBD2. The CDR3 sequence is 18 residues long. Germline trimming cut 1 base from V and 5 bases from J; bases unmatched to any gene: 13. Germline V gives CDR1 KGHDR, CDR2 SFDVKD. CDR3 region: CATSDFGLAGRELETQYF. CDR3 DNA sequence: TGTGCCACCAGTGATTTCGGCCTAGCGGGGAGAGAGTTGGAGACCCAGTACTTC.

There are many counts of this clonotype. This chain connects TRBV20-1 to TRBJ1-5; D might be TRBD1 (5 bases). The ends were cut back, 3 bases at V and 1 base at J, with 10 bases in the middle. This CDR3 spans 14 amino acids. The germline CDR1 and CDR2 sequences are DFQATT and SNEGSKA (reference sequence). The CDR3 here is CSARSRQSNQPQHF. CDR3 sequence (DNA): TGCAGTGCTAGGAGTAGACAGAGCAATCAGCCCCAGCATTTT.

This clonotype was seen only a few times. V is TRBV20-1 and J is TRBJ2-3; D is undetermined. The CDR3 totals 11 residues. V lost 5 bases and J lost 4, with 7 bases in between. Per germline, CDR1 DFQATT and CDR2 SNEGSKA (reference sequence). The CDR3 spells CSAGFSDTQYF. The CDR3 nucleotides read TGCAGTGCTGGATTCTCAGATACGCAGTATTTT.

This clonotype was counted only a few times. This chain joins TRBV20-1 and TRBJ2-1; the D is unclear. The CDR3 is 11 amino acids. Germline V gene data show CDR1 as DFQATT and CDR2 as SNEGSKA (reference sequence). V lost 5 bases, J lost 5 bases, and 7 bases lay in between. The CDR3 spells CSARSDNEQFF. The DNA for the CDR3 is TGCAGTGCTCGGTCGGACAATGAGCAGTTCTTC.

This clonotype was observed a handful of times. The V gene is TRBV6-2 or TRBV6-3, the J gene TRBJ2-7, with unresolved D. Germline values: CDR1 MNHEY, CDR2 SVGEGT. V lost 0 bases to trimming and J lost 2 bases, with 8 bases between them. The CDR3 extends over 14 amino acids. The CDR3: CASSYSFKTYEQYF. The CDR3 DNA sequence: TGTGCCAGCAGTTACTCTTTCAAGACCTACGAGCAGTACTTC.

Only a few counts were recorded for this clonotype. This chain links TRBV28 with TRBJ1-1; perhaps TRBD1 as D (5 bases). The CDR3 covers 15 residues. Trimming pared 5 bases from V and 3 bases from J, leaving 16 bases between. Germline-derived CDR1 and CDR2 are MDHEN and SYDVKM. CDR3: CASSTRRGKDTEAFF. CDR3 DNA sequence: TGTGCCAGCAGTACCCGACGGGGGAAGGACACTGAAGCTTTCTTT.

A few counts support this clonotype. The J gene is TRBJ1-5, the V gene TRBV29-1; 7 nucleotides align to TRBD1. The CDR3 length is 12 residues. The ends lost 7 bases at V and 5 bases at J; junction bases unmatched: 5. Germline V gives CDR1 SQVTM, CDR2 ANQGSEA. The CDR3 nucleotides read TGCAGCGCTGGGGACAGCTATCAGCCCCAGCATTTT. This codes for CSAGDSYQPQHF. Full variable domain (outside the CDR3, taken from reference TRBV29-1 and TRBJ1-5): SAVISQKPSRDICQRGTSLTIQCQVDSQVTMMFWYRQQPGQSLTLIATANQGSEATYESGFVIDKFPISRPNLTFSTLTVSNMSPEDSSIYLCSAGDSYQPQHFGDGTRLSIL.

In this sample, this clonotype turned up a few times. DNA for the CDR3: TGTGCCAGCTCACCACCTGGACAGGGAGGGCCTGGAAACACCATATATTTT. It translates to CASSPPGQGGPGNTIYF. The rearrangement joins TRBV18 to TRBJ1-3; TRBD1 aligns across 8 bases. Trimming at V came to 0 bases and at J to 2 bases, leaving 6 bases not matched to a gene. The CDR3 covers 17 residues. Germline CDR1 reads KGHSH; CDR2 reads LQKENI.